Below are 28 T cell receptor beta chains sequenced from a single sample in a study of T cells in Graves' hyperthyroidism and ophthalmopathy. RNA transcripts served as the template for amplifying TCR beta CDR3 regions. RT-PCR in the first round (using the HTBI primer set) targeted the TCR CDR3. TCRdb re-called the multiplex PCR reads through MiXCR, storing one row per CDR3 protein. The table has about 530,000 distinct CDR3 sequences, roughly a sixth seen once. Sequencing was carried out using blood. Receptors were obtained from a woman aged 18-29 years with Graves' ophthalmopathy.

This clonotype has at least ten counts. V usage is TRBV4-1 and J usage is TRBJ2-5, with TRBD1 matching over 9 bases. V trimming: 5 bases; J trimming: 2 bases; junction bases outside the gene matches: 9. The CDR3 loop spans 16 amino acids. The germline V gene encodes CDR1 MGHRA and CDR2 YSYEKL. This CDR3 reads CASSSAGTGSQETQYF. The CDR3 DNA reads TGCGCCAGCAGCTCTGCAGGGACAGGGTCTCAAGAGACCCAGTACTTC.

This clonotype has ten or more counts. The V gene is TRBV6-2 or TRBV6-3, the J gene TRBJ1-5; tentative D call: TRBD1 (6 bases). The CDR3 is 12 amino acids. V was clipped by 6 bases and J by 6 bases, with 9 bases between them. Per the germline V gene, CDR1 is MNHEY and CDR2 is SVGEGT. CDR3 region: CASSQGRQPQHF. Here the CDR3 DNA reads TGTGCCAGCAGCCAGGGGCGTCAGCCCCAGCATTTT.

The CDR3 here is CASSVAGQRPETQYF. DNA for the CDR3: TGTGCCAGCAGCGTAGCCGGACAGCGACCGGAGACCCAGTACTTC. This chain joins TRBV9 and TRBJ2-5, with D possibly matching TRBD1 (6 bases). This CDR3 has 15 residues. With 0 bases removed from V and 5 bases from J, the gap between germline ends came to 14 bases. Looked up from germline, CDR1 is SGDLS and CDR2 is YYNGEE.

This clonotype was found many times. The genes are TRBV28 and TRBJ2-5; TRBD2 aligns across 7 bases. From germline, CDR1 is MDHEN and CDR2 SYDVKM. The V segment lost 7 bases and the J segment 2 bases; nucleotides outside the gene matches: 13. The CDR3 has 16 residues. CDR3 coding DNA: TGTGCCAGCACCTTTGCTTCCGGGACTACGCAAGAGACCCAGTACTTC. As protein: CASTFASGTTQETQYF.

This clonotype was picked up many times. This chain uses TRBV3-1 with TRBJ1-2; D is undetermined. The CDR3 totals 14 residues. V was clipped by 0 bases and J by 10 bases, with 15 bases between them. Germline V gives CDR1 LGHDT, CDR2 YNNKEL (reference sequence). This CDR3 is CASSQDNVGSTYTF. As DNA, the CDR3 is TGTGCCAGCAGCCAAGATAACGTAGGGTCAACCTACACCTTC.

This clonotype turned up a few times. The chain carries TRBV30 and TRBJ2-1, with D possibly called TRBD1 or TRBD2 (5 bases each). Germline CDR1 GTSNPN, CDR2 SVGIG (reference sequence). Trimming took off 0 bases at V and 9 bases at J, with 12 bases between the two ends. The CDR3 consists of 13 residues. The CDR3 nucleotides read TGTGCCTGGAGTGTGGGGGTAACCGGTGAGCAGTTCTTC. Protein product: CAWSVGVTGEQFF. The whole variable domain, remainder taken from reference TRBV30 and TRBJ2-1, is SQTIHQWPATLVQPVGSPLSLECTVEGTSNPNLYWYRQAAGRGLQLLFYSVGIGQISSEVPQNLSASRPQDRQFILSSKKLLLSDSGFYLCAWSVGVTGEQFFGPGTRLTVL.

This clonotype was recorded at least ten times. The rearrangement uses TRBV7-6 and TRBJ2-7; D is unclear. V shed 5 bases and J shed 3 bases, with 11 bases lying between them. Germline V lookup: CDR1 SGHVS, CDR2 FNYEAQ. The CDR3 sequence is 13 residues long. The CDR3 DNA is TGTGCCAGCAGCCCCTTGGGGATCTACGAGCAGTACTTC. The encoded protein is CASSPLGIYEQYF.

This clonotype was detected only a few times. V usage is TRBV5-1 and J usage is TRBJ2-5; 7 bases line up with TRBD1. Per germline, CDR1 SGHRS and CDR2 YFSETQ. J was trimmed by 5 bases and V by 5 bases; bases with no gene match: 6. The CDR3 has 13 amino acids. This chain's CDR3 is CASRWQGDETQYF. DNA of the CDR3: TGCGCCAGCAGGTGGCAGGGGGACGAGACCCAGTACTTC.

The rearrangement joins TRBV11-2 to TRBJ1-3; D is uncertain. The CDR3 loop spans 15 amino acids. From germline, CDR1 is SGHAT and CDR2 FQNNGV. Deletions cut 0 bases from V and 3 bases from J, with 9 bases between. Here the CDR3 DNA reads TGTGCCAGCAGCTTAGATCCAACGGATGGAAACACCATATATTTT. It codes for CASSLDPTDGNTIYF.

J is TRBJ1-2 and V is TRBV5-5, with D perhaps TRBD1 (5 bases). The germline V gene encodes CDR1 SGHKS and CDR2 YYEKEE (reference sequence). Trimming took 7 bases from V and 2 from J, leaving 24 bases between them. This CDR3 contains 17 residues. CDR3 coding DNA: TGTGCCAGCGGCCAAGATCTCCTTCAGGGTTGGAACTATGGCTACACCTTC. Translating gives CASGQDLLQGWNYGYTF.

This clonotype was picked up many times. The CDR3 DNA reads as TGCAGTGCTGGGGAAAGGTCAGAGACCCAGTACTTC. It is translated as CSAGERSETQYF. This chain links TRBV20-1 with TRBJ2-5; no firm D call. CDR1 is DFQATT, CDR2 SNEGSKA, per germline (reference sequence). The CDR3 contains 12 residues. V was shortened by 5 bases and J by 4 bases, with 11 bases between the two germline ends.

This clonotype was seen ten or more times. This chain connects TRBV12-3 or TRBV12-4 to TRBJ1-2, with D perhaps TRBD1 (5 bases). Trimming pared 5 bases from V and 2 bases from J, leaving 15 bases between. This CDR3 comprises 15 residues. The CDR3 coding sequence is TGTGCCAGCAGTGTCGCGGGGACGGTGAACTATGGCTACACCTTC. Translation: CASSVAGTVNYGYTF.

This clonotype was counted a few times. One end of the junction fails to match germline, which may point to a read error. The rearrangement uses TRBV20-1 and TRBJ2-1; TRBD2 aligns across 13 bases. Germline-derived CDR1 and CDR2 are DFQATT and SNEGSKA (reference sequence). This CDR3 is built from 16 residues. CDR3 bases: TGCAGTGCTTCGAACCCTGGACTAGCGGGGGACAATAAGCAGTTCTTC. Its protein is CSASNPGLAGDNKQFF.

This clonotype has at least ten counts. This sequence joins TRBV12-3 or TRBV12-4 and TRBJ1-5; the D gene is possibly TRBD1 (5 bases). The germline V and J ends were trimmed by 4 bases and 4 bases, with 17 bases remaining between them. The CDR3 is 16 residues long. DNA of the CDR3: TGTGCCAGCAGTTCCCTGGTCGGGGCCGAAAATCAGCCCCAGCATTTT. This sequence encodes CASSSLVGAENQPQHF.

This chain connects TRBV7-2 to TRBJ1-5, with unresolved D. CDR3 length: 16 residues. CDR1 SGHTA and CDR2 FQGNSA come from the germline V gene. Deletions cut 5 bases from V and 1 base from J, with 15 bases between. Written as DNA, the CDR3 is TGTGCCAGCAGCCCCGGACGGGTAGGGAGCAATCAGCCCCAGCATTTT. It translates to CASSPGRVGSNQPQHF.

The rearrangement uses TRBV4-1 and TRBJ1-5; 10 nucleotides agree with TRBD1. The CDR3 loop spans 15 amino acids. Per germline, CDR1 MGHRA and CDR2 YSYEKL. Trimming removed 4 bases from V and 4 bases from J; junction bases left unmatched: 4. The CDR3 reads CASSLTGGLNQPQHF. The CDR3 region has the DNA TGCGCCAGCAGCCTGACAGGGGGCCTTAATCAGCCCCAGCATTTT.

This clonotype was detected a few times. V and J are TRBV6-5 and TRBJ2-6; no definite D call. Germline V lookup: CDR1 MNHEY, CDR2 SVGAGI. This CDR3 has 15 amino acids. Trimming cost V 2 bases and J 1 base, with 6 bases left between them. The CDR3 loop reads CASSYEGSGANVLTF. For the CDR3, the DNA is TGTGCCAGCAGTTACGAAGGATCTGGGGCCAACGTCCTGACTTTC.

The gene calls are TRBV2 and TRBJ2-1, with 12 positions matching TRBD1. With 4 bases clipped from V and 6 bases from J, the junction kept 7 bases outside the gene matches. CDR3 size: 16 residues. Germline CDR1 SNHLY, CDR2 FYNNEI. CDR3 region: CASSAGQGAIFNEQFF. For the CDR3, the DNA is TGTGCCAGCAGTGCGGGACAGGGGGCCATTTTCAATGAGCAGTTCTTC. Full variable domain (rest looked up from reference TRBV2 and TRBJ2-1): EPEVTQTPSHQVTQMGQEVILRCVPISNHLYFYWYRQILGQKVEFLVSFYNNEISEKSEIFDDQFSVERPDGSNFTLKIRSTKLEDSAMYFCASSAGQGAIFNEQFFGPGTRLTVL.

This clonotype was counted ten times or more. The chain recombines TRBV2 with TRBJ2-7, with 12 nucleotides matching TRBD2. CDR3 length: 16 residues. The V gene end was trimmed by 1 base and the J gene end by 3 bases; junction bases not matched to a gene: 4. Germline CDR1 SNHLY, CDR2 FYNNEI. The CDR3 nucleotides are TGTGCCAGCAGTGAAGGACTAGCGGGAGTTCTCTACGAGCAGTACTTC. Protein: CASSEGLAGVLYEQYF.

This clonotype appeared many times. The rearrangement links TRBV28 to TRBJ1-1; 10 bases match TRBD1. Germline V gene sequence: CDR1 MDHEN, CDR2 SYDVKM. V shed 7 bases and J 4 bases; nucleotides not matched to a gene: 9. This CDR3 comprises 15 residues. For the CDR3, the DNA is TGTGCCAGCACATACGGGACAGGGGTTCGCACTGAAGCTTTCTTT. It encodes CASTYGTGVRTEAFF.

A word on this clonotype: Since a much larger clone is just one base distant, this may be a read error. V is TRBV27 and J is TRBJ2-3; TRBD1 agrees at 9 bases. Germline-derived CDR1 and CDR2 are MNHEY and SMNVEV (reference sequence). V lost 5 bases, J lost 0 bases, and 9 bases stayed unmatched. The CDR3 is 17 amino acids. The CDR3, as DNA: TGTGCCAGCAGTGATTTGGGACAGGGACCTAGCACAGATACGCAGTATTTT. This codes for CASSDLGQGPSTDTQYF.

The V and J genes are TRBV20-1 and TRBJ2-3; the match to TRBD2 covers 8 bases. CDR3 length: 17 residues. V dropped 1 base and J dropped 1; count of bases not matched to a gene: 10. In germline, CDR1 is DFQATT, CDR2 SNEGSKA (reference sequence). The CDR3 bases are TGCAGTGCTAGAGCTTGGCCCAGCGGGGGAGGCACAGATACGCAGTATTTT. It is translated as CSARAWPSGGGTDTQYF.

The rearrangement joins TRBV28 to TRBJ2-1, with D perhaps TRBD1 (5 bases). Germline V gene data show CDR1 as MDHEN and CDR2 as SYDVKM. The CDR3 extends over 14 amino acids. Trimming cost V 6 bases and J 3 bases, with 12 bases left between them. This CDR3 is CASRGPGNYNEQFF. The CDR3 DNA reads TGTGCCAGCAGAGGTCCAGGGAACTACAATGAGCAGTTCTTC.

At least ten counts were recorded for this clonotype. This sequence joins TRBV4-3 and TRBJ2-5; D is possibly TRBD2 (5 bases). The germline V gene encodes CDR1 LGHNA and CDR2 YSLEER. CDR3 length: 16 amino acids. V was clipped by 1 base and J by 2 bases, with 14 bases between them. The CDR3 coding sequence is TGCGCCAGCAGCCAAGGAAGAGGGCCGAGGCAAGAGACCCAGTACTTC. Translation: CASSQGRGPRQETQYF.

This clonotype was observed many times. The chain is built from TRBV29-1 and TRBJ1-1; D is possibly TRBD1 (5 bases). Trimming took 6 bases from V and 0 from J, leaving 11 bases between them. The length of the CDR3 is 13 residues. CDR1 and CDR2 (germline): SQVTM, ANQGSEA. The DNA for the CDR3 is TGCAGCGTCGCGGGACGGATGAACACTGAAGCTTTCTTT. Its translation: CSVAGRMNTEAFF.

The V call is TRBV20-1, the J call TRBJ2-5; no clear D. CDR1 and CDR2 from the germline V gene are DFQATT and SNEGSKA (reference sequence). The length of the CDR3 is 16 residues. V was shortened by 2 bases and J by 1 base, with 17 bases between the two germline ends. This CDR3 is CSARRFGHFFQETQYF. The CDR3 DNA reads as TGCAGTGCTAGACGGTTTGGCCACTTCTTCCAAGAGACCCAGTACTTC.

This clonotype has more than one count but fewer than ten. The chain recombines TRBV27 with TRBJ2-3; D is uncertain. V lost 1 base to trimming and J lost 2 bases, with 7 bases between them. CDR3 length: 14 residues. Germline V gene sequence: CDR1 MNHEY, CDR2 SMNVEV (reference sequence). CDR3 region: CASSLFGSTDTQYF. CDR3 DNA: TGTGCCAGCAGTTTATTCGGTTCCACAGATACGCAGTATTTT.

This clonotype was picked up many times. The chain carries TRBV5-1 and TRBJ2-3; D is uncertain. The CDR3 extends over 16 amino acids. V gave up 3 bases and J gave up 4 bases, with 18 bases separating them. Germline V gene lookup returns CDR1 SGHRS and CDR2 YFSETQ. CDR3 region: CASSSTSSGGPDTQYF. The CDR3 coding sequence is TGCGCCAGCAGCTCGACCTCTTCAGGTGGGCCAGATACGCAGTATTTT.